This T cell receptor beta chain was obtained from a study of beta chain features in type 1 diabetes. About the research overall: Patient and healthy donor groups were alike in age, gender and cell yields.

The study, taken as a whole, reports: When Type 1 diabetes patients were examined, their TCRB CDR3s proved moderately but significantly shorter in all four CD4+ subsets.

Donors contributed one heparinised blood draw apiece, averaging about 120 mL. Germline V gene data show CDR1 as SGHNT and CDR2 as YYREEE (reference sequence). V lost 4 bases and J lost 4; bases outside the gene matches: 3. The CDR3 runs to 13 residues. Points on this clone: Its cognate antigen is unknown.

Every bit of the isolated RNA underwent reverse transcription, so sequencing read expressed TCRB transcripts. TCRdb's copy holds only in-frame clones and misses some; the assay was immunoSEQ multiplex PCR. The table includes about 28,000 clones, 65% detected once. This chain connects TRBV5-4 to TRBJ1-2; 8 bases map to TRBD1. The sample consisted of Tregs from blood. The receptor was derived from a woman in her thirties with type 1 diabetes. CDR3 DNA: TGTGCCAGCAGCGAAGACAGGGGCTATGGCTACACCTTC. Amino acid sequence: CASSEDRGYGYTF.